Here is one T cell receptor (beta chain) with its context. Sequencing used immunoSEQ multiplex PCR; TCRdb keeps in-frame clones, though not all of them. The table lists around 33,000 clones, 70% to 90% of them singletons, with 1.5% to 2% in the top ten. The CDR3 is 15 amino acids. The V gene lost 6 bases and the J gene lost 1 base, with 12 bases spanning the gap. From germline, CDR1 is KGHSH and CDR2 LQKENI. The data are from a study of control samples from healthy donors and cancer patients. The TCR sequence derives from a woman between 35 and 50 years old with lung cancer. The specimen sequenced was PBMCs. The chain carries TRBV18 and TRBJ2-2, with a weak D call TRBD1 (5 bases). CDR3 protein: CASSQLTGNTGELFF. The CDR3 DNA reads as TGTGCCAGCTCCCAGTTAACAGGGAACACCGGGGAGCTGTTTTTT.